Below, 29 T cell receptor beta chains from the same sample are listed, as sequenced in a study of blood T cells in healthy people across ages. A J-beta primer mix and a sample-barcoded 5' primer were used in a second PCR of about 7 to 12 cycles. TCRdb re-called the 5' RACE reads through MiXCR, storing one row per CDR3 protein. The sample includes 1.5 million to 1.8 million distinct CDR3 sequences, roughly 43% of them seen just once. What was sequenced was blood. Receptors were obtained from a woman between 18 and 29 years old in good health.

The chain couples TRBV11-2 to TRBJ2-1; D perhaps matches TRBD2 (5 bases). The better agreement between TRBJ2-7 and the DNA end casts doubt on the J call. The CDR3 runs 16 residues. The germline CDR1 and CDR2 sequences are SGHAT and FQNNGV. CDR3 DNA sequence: TGTGCCAGCACTCTAGAAGGCACGGGGTCCTACAATGAGCAGTACTTC. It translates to CASTLEGTGSYNEQYF.

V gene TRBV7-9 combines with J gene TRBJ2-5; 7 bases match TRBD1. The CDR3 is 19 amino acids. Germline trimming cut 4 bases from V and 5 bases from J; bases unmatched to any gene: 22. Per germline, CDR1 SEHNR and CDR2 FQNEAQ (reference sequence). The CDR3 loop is CASSSIRDSPQSQGETQYF. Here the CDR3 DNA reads TGTGCCAGCAGCTCCATACGGGACAGCCCTCAATCACAGGGTGAGACCCAGTACTTC.

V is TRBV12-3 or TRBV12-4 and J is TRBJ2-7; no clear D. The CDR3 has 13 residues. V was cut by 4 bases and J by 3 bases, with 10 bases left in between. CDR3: CASSSPMFYEQYF. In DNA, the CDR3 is TGTGCCAGCAGTTCCCCTATGTTCTACGAGCAGTACTTC.

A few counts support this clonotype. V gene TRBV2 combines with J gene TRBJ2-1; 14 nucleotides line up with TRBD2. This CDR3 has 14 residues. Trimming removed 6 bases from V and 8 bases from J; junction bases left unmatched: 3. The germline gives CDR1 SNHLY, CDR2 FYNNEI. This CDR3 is CASRTSGRGHEQFF. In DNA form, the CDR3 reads TGTGCCAGCAGGACTAGCGGGAGGGGTCATGAGCAGTTCTTC. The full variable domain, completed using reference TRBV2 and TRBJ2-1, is EPEVTQTPSHQVTQMGQEVILRCVPISNHLYFYWYRQILGQKVEFLVSFYNNEISEKSEIFDDQFSVERPDGSNFTLKIRSTKLEDSAMYFCASRTSGRGHEQFFGPGTRLTVL.

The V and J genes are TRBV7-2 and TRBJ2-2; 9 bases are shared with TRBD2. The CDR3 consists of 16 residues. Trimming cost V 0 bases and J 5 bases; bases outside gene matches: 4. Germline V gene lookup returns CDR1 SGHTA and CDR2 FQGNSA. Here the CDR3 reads CASSLARGGITGELFF. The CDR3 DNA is TGTGCCAGCAGCTTAGCGCGGGGGGGCATTACCGGGGAGCTGTTTTTT. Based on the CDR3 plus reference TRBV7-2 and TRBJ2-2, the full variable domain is GAGVSQSPSNKVTEKGKDVELRCDPISGHTALYWYRQSLGQGLEFLIYFQGNSAPDKSGLPSDRFSAERTGGSVSTLTIQRTQQEDSAVYLCASSLARGGITGELFFGEGSRLTVL.

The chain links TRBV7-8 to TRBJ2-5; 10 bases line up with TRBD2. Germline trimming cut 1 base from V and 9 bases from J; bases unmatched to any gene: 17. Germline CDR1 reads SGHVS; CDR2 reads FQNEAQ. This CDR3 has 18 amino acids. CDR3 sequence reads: CASSLDWGTSGVFGAQYF. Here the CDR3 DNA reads TGTGCCAGCAGCTTAGATTGGGGAACTAGCGGGGTCTTTGGGGCCCAGTACTTC.

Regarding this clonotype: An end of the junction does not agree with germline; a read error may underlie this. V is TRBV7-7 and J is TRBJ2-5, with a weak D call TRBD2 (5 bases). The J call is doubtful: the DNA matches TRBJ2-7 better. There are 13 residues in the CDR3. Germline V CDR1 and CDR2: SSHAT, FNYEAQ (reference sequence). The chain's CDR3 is CASSPTGSHEQYF. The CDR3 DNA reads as TGTGCTAGCAGCCCGACGGGAAGCCACGAGCAGTACTTC.

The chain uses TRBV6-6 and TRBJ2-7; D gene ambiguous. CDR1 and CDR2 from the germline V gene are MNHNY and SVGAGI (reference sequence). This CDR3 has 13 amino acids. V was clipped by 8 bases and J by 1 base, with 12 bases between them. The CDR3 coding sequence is TGTGCCAGCCTATCTAGTGGGTCCTACGAGCAGTACTTC. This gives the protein CASLSSGSYEQYF.

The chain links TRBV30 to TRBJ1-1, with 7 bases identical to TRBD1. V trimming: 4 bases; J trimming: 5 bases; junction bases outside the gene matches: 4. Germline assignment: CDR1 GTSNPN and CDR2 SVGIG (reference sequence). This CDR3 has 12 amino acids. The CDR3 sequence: CAWTTGATEAFF. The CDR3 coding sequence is TGTGCCTGGACAACAGGGGCGACTGAAGCTTTCTTT.

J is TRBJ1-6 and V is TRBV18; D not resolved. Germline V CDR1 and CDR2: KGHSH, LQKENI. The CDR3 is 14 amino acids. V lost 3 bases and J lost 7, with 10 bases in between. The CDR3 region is CASSPAAKNSPLHF. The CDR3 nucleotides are TGTGCCAGCTCACCGGCAGCTAAAAATTCACCCCTCCACTTT.

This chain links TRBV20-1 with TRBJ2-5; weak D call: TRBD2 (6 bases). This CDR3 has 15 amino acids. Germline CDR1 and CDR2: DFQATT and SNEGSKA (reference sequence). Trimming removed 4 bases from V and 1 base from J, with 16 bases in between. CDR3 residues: CSATGGRGFQETQYF. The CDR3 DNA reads TGCAGTGCTACTGGCGGGCGGGGATTCCAAGAGACCCAGTACTTC.

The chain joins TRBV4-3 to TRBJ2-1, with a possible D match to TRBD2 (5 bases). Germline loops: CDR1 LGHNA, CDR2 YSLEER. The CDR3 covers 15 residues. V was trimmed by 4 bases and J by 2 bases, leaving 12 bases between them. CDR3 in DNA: TGCGCCAGCAGCCCCGGACGAGCGGCCTACAATGAGCAGTTCTTC. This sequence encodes CASSPGRAAYNEQFF.

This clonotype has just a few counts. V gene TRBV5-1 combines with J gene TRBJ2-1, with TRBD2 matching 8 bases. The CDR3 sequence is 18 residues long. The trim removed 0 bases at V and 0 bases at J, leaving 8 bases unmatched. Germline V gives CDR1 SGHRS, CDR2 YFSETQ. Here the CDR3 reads CASSLASREGSSYNEQFF. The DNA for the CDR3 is TGCGCCAGCAGCTTGGCATCACGGGAGGGTAGCTCCTACAATGAGCAGTTCTTC.

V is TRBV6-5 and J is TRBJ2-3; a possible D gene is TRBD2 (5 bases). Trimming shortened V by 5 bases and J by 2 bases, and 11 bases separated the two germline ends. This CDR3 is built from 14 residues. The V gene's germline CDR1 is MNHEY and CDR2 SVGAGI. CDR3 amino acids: CASSQRLHTDTQYF. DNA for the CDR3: TGTGCCAGCAGTCAGCGACTACACACAGATACGCAGTATTTT.

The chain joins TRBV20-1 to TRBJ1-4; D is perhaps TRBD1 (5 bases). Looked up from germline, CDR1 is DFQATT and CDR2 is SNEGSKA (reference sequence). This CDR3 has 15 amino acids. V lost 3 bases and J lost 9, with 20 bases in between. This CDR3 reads CSASQGGALNKKLFF. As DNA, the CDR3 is TGCAGTGCTAGTCAGGGAGGGGCCTTAAATAAAAAACTGTTTTTT.

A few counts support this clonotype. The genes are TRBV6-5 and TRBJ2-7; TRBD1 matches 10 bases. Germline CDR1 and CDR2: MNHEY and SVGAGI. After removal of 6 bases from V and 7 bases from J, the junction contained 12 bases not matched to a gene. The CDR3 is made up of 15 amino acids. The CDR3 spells CASRTDRGSYNEQYF. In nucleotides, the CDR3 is TGTGCCAGCAGGACGGACAGGGGGTCGTACAATGAGCAGTACTTC.

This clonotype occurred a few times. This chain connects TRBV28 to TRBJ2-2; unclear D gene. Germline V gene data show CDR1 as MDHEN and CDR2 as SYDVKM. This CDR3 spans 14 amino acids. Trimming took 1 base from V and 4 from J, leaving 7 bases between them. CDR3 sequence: CASSLFGRTGELFF. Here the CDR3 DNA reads TGTGCCAGCAGTTTATTCGGGCGCACCGGGGAGCTGTTTTTT.

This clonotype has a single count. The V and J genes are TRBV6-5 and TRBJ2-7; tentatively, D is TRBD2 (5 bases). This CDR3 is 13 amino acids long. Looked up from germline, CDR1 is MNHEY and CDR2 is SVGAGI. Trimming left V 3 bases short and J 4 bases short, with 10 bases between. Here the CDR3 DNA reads TGTGCCAGCAGTTATGGACTGCGTTACGAGCAGTACTTC. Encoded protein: CASSYGLRYEQYF.

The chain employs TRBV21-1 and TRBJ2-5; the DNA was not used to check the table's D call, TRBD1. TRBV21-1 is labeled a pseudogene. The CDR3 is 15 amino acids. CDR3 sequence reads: CASSNRGAIQETQYF. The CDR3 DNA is TGTGCCAGCAGCAATAGGGGCGCCATCCAAGAGACCCAGTACTTC.

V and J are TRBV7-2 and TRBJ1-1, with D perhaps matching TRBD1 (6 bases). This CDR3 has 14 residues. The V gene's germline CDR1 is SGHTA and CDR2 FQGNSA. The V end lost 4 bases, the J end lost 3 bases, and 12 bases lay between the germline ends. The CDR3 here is CASSSRDTDTEAFF. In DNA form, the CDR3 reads TGTGCCAGCAGCTCCCGGGACACAGACACTGAAGCTTTCTTT.

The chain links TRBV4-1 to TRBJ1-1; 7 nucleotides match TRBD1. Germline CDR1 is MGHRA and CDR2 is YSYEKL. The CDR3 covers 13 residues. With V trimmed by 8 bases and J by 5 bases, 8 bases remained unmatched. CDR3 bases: TGCGCCAGCGGTCCAACAGGGGCGACTGAAGCTTTCTTT. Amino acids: CASGPTGATEAFF.

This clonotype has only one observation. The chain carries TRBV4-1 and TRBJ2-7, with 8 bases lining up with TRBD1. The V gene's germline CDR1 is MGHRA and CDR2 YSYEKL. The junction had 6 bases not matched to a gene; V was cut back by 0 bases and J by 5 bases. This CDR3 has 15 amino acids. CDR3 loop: CASSQEPAGGDEQYF. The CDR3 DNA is TGCGCCAGCAGCCAAGAACCGGCAGGGGGCGACGAGCAGTACTTC.

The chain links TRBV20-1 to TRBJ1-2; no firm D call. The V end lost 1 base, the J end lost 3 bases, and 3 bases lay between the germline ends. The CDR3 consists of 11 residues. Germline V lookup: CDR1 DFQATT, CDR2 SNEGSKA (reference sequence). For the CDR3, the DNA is TGCAGTGCTAGAGGTTACTATGGCTACACCTTC. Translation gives CSARGYYGYTF.

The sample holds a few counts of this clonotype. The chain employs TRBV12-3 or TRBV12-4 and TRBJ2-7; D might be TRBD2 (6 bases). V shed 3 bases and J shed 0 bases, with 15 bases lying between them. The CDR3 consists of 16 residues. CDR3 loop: CASSLGGGLASYEQYF. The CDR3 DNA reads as TGTGCCAGCAGTTTGGGTGGGGGACTGGCCTCCTACGAGCAGTACTTC.

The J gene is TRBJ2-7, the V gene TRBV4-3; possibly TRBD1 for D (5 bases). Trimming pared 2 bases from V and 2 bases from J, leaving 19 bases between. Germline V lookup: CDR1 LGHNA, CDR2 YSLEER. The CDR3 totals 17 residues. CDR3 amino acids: CASSQLVGRRETYEQYF. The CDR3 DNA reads TGCGCCAGCAGCCAACTTGTGGGGCGCCGAGAGACCTACGAGCAGTACTTC.

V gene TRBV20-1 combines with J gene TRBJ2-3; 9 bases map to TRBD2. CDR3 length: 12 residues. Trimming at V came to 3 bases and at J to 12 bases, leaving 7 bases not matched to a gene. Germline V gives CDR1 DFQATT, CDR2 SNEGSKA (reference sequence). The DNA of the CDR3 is TGCAGTGCTAGCGCCCTAGCGGGATCCCAGTATTTT. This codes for CSASALAGSQYF.

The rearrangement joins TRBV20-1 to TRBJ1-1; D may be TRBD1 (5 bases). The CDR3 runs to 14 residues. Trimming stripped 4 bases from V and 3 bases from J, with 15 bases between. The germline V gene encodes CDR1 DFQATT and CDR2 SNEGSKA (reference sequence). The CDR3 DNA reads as TGCAGTGCTACCACGGGGGACGGCCACACTGAAGCTTTCTTT. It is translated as CSATTGDGHTEAFF.

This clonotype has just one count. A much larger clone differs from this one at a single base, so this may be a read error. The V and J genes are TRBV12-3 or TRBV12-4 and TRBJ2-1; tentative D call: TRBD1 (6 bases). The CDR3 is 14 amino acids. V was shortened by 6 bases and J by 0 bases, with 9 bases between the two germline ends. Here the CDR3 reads CASRIRGSYNEQFF. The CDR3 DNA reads TGTGCCAGCAGGATCAGGGGCTCCTACAATGAGCAGTTCTTC.

CDR3 sequence (DNA): TGTGCCAGCAGCTTAAGGTCATTCGCGGGGGGGGACACAGATACGCAGTATTTT. It yields the protein CASSLRSFAGGDTDTQYF. This rearrangement joins TRBV7-2 to TRBJ2-3; 9 bases line up with TRBD2. Trimming removed 2 bases from V and 2 bases from J; junction bases left unmatched: 11. CDR1 and CDR2 (germline): SGHTA, FQGNSA. CDR3 size: 18 residues.